This record concerns one T cell receptor (beta chain) sequence. The data belong to a study of blood T cell repertoires in COVID-19. The CDR3 has 17 amino acids. Germline V lookup: CDR1 KGHDR, CDR2 SFDVKD. Trimming took 4 bases from V and 0 from J; bases not matched to a gene: 6. The data were produced by immunoSEQ multiplex PCR, yet TCRdb's version contains in-frame clones alone and is incomplete. There are about 160,000 clones in the sample; 84% occur only once, and roughly 13% lies in the top ten. The chain links TRBV24-1 to TRBJ2-1; 9 bases are a match to TRBD2. This clonotype originated in a man younger than 30 with active or convalescent COVID-19. The sequenced sample was peripheral blood. CDR3 residues: CATSDTSGPSSYNEQFF. The CDR3 DNA follows: TGTGCCACCAGTGACACTAGCGGGCCGAGCTCCTACAATGAGCAGTTCTTC.